A single sample gave rise to the 9 T cell receptor beta chains below, sequenced in a study of cytomegalovirus exposure and HLA in healthy donors. Method: immunoSEQ multiplex PCR; TCRdb's copy keeps in-frame clones and lacks some. The table includes 55,000 to 75,000 clones, 85% to 95% detected once. Sequencing was carried out using PBMCs. Every receptor here comes from a man aged 18 to 29 in good health and CMV-seropositive.

This clone was detected once. The gene calls are TRBV19 and TRBJ2-7, with a tentative D call TRBD1 (6 bases). Per the germline V gene, CDR1 is LNHDA and CDR2 is SQIVND (reference sequence). The V and J ends lost 7 bases and 7 bases respectively, with 17 bases between them. The CDR3 consists of 13 residues. The CDR3 nucleotides are TGTGCCAGTAAGGCACAGGGCGAAAGAGAGCAGTACTTC. This codes for CASKAQGEREQYF.

This clone was seen a few times. This chain uses TRBV7-8 with TRBJ1-1; 10 bases line up with TRBD1. Germline V gene data show CDR1 as SGHVS and CDR2 as FQNEAQ. The CDR3 loop spans 15 amino acids. V dropped 5 bases and J dropped 3; count of bases not matched to a gene: 6. Written as DNA, the CDR3 is TGTGCCAGCAGCCCACCGGGACAGGGGTACACTGAAGCTTTCTTT. Its translation: CASSPPGQGYTEAFF.

The DNA of the CDR3 is TGTGCCAGCAAAGTAGACTCAACCTACGAGCAGTACTTC. Residues: CASKVDSTYEQYF. The chain links TRBV28 to TRBJ2-7; D is unclear. V was clipped by 7 bases and J by 2 bases, with 12 bases between them. Germline CDR1 is MDHEN and CDR2 is SYDVKM. CDR3 length: 13 residues.

J is TRBJ2-1 and V is TRBV19, with 7 positions matching TRBD2. The CDR3 length is 16 residues. The V segment lost 5 bases and the J segment 5 bases; nucleotides outside the gene matches: 12. Germline CDR1 reads LNHDA; CDR2 reads SQIVND (reference sequence). The CDR3 DNA is TGTGCCAGTAGTCGCGGGGGACTTAAGCTGAACAATGAGCAGTTCTTC. Its protein product is CASSRGGLKLNNEQFF.

The chain uses TRBV18 and TRBJ2-2, with unresolved D. This CDR3 has 13 amino acids. CDR1 and CDR2 from the germline V gene are KGHSH and LQKENI. The V and J ends lost 8 bases and 4 bases respectively, with 11 bases between them. The CDR3 nucleotides are TGTGCCAGCGCCCGACCGGGCACCGGGGAGCTGTTTTTT. Protein: CASARPGTGELFF.

CDR3 amino acids: CASSVGQKDEQYF. CDR3 nucleotide sequence: TGTGCCAGCAGCGTGGGACAGAAGGACGAGCAGTACTTC. The rearrangement uses TRBV7-9 and TRBJ2-7, with 7 bases that match TRBD1. Germline V gene lookup returns CDR1 SEHNR and CDR2 FQNEAQ (reference sequence). This CDR3 is built from 13 residues. The junction had 6 bases not matched to a gene; V was cut back by 5 bases and J by 5 bases.

The V gene is TRBV18, the J gene TRBJ2-5, with D maybe TRBD2 (5 bases). The CDR3 covers 14 residues. Trimming stripped 3 bases from V and 0 bases from J, with 8 bases between. Germline V gives CDR1 KGHSH, CDR2 LQKENI. CDR3 nucleotides: TGTGCCAGCTCACCGCGAGGGAACCAAGAGACCCAGTACTTC. This gives the protein CASSPRGNQETQYF.

The chain combines TRBV7-2 with TRBJ1-4, with D uncertain. Germline assignment: CDR1 SGHTA and CDR2 FQGNSA. V shed 1 base and J shed 7 bases, with 13 bases lying between them. The CDR3 spans 15 residues. Written as DNA, the CDR3 is TGTGCCAGCAGCTTAGGAGTCTGGGGAGGTGAAAAACTGTTTTTT. Protein: CASSLGVWGGEKLFF.

V usage is TRBV27 and J usage is TRBJ2-1; the match to TRBD2 covers 10 bases. Germline CDR1 and CDR2: MNHEY and SMNVEV (reference sequence). This CDR3 is built from 15 residues. The V gene end was trimmed by 4 bases and the J gene end by 4 bases; junction bases not matched to a gene: 4. The CDR3 bases are TGTGCCAGCAGTTACGCTAGCGGGGGTTACAATGAGCAGTTCTTC. As protein: CASSYASGGYNEQFF.